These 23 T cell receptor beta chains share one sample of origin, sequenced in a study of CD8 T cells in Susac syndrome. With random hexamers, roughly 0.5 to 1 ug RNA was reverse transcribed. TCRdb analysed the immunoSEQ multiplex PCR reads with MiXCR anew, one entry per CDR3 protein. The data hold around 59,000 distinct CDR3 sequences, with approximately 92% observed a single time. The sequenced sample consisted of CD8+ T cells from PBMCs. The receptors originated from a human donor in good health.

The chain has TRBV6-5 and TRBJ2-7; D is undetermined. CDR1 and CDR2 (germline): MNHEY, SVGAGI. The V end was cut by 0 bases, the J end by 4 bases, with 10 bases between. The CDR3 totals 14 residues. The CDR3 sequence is CASSYSSNLYEQYF. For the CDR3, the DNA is TGTGCCAGCAGTTACTCCTCGAACCTTTACGAGCAGTACTTC.

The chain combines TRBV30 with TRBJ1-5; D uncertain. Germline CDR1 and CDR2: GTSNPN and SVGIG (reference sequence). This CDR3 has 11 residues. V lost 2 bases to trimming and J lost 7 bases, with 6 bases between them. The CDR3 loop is CAWSSGQPQHF. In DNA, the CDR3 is TGTGCCTGGAGTTCCGGACAGCCCCAGCATTTT.

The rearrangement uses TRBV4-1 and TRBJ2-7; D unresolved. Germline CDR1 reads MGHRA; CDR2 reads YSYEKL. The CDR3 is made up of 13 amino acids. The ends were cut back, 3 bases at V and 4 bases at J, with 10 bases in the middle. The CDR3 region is CASSQTTLYEQYF. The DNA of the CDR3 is TGCGCCAGCAGCCAGACGACACTGTACGAGCAGTACTTC.

CDR3 sequence reads: CASAVREQYTEAFF. For the CDR3, the DNA is TGTGCCAGTGCAGTCAGGGAGCAGTACACTGAAGCTTTCTTT. The chain is built from TRBV19 and TRBJ1-1; the D gene is possibly TRBD1 (5 bases). Germline CDR1 and CDR2: LNHDA and SQIVND (reference sequence). Trimming took 8 bases from V and 3 from J, leaving 16 bases between them. The CDR3 has 14 amino acids. Using reference TRBV19 and TRBJ1-1 for the parts outside the CDR3, the full variable domain is DGGITQSPKYLFRKEGQNVTLSCEQNLNHDAMYWYRQDPGQGLRLIYYSQIVNDFQKGDIAEGYSVSREKKESFPLTVTSAQKNPTAFYLCASAVREQYTEAFFGQGTRLTVV.

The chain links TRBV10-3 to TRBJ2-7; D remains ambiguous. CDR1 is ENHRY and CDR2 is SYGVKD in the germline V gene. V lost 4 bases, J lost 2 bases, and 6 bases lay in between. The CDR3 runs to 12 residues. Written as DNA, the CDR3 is TGTGCCATCAGTGCCGAGACCTACGAGCAGTACTTC. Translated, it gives CAISAETYEQYF.

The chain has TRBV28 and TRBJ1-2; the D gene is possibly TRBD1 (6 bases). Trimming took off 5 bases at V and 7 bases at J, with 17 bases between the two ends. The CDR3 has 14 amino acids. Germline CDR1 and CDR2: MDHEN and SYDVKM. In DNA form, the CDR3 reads TGTGCCAGCAGTGTTCAGGCGGGGGGCGGTGGCTACACCTTC. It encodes CASSVQAGGGGYTF.

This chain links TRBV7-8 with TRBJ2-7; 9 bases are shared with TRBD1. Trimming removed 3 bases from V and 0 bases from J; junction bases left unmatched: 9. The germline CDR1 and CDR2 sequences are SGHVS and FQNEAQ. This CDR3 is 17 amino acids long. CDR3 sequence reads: CASSFPDPGQGSYEQYF. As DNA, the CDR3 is TGTGCCAGCAGCTTTCCGGACCCGGGACAGGGCTCCTACGAGCAGTACTTC.

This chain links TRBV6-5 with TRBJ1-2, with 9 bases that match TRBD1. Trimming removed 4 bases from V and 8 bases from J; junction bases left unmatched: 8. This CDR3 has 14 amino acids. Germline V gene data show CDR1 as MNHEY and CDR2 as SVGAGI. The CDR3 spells CASSSVNRGLGYTF. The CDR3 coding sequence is TGTGCCAGCAGTTCCGTCAACAGGGGGCTCGGCTACACCTTC.

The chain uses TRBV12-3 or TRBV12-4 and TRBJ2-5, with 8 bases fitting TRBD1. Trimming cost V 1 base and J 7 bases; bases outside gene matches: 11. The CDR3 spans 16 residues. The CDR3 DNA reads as TGTGCCAGCAGTTTAGAGGTCCAGGGGGCGTTGGGGACCCAGTACTTC. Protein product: CASSLEVQGALGTQYF.

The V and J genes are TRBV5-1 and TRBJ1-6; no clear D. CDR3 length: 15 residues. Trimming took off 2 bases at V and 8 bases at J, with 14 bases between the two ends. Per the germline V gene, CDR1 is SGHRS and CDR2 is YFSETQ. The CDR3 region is CASSFTPDRDSPLHF. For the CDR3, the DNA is TGCGCCAGCAGCTTCACCCCGGACCGAGATTCACCCCTCCACTTT. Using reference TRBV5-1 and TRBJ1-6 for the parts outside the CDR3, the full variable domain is KAGVTQTPRYLIKTRGQQVTLSCSPISGHRSVSWYQQTPGQGLQFLFEYFSETQRNKGNFPGRFSGRQFSNSRSEMNVSTLELGDSALYLCASSFTPDRDSPLHFGNGTRLTVT.

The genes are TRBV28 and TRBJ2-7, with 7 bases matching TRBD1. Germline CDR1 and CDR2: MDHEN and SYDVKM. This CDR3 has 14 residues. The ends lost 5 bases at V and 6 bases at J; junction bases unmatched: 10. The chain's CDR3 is CASSGDREITEQYF. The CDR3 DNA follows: TGTGCCAGCAGTGGCGACAGGGAAATTACCGAGCAGTACTTC.

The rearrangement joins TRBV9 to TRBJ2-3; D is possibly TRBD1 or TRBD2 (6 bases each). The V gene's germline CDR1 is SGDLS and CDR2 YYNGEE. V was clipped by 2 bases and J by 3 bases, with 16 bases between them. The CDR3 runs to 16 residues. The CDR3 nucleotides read TGTGCCAGCAGCGTCCACCCCGGGGGCGGAACAGATACGCAGTATTTT. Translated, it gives CASSVHPGGGTDTQYF.

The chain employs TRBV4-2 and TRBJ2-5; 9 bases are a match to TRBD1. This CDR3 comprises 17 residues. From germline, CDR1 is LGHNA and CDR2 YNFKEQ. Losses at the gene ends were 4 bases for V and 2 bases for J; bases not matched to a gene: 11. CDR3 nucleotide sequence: TGTGCCAGCAGCCCCCCAGGCAGGACAGGGGTTCAAGAGACCCAGTACTTC. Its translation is CASSPPGRTGVQETQYF.

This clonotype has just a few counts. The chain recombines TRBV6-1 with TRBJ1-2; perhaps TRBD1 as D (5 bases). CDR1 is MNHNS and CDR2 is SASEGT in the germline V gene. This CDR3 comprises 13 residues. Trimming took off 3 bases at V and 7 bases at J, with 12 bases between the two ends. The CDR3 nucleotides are TGTGCCAGCAGTGATTTTTCAGGGAGTGGCTACACCTTC. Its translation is CASSDFSGSGYTF.

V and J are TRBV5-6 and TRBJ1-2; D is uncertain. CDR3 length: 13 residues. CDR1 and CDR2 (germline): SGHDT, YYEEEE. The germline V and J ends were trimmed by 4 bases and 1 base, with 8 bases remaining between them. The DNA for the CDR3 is TGTGCCAGCAGCCACGAGATTAACTATGGCTACACCTTC. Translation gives CASSHEINYGYTF.

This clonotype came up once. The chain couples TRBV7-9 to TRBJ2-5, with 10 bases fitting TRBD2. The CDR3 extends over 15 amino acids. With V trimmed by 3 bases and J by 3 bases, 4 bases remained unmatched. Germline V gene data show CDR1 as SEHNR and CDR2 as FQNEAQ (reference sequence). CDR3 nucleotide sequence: TGTGCCAGCAGCTTGCTCCTAGCGGGGGAAGAGACCCAGTACTTC. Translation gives CASSLLLAGEETQYF.

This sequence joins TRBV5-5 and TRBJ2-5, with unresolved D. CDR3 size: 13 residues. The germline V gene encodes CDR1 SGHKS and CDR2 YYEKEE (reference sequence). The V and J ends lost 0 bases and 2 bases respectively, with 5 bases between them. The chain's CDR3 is CASSLEGQETQYF. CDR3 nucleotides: TGTGCCAGCAGCTTGGAGGGTCAAGAGACCCAGTACTTC.

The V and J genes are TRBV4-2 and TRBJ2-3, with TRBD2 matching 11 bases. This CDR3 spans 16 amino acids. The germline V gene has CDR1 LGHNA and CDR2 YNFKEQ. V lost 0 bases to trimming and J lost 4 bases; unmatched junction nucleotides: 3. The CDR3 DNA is TGTGCCAGCAGCCAAGATTATAGCGGGGGGGCAGATACGCAGTATTTT. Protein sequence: CASSQDYSGGADTQYF.

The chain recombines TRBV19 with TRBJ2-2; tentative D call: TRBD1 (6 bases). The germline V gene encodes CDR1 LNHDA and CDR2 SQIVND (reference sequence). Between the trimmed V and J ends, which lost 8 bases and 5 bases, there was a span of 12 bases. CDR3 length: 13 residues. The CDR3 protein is CASAPRGTGELFF. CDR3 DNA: TGTGCCAGTGCGCCCAGGGGAACCGGGGAGCTGTTTTTT.

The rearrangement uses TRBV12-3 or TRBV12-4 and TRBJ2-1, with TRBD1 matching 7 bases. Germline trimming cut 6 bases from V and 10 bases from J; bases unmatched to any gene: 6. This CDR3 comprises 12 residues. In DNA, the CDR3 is TGTGCCAGCAGCCCAGGGGGTGCGGAGCAGTTCTTC. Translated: CASSPGGAEQFF.

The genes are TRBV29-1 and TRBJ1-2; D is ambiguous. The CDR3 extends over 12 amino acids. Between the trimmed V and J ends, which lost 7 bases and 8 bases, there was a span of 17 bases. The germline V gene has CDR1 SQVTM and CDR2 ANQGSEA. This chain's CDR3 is CSAPLLGRGYTF. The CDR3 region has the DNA TGCAGCGCTCCTCTCCTGGGTAGAGGCTACACCTTC.

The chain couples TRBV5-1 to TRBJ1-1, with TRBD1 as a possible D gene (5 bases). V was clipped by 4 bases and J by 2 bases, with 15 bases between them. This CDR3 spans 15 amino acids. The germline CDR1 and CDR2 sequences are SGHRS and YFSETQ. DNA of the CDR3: TGCGCCAGCAGCGCGCTCCGGGACCCAAACACTGAAGCTTTCTTT. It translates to CASSALRDPNTEAFF.

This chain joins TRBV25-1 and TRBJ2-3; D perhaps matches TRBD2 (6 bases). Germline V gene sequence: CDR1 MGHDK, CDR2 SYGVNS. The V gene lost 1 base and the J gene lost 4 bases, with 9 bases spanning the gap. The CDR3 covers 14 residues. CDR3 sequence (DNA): TGTGCCAGCAGTGAATCCCCGGGGGCAGATACGCAGTATTTT. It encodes CASSESPGADTQYF. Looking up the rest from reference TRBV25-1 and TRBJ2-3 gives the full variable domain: EADIYQTPRYLVIGTGKKITLECSQTMGHDKMYWYQQDPGMELHLIHYSYGVNSTEKGDLSSESTVSRIRTEHFPLTLESARPSHTSQYLCASSESPGADTQYFGPGTRLTVL.